The 12 T cell receptor beta chains listed next were all sequenced from one sample in a study of blood T cell repertoires in COVID-19. The method was immunoSEQ multiplex PCR; TCRdb's version includes in-frame clones alone and lacks a portion of them. Among 200,000 to 250,000 clones listed, about 87% were seen once. Sequenced material: PBMCs or T cells enriched from blood (not recorded which). These TCRs come from a woman aged 45-60 years who had recovered from COVID-19.

The genes are TRBV18 and TRBJ2-1; 11 bases match TRBD2. CDR3 length: 17 residues. Germline V gene lookup returns CDR1 KGHSH and CDR2 LQKENI. The ends lost 4 bases at V and 6 bases at J; junction bases unmatched: 11. CDR3 region: CASSHSEGLAAFNEQFF. In DNA, the CDR3 is TGTGCCAGCTCACACTCCGAGGGACTAGCGGCTTTCAATGAGCAGTTCTTC.

The chain carries TRBV2 and TRBJ2-5, with 7 bases aligning to TRBD2. The CDR3 length is 16 residues. With 0 bases clipped from V and 5 bases from J, the junction kept 9 bases outside the gene matches. CDR1 is SNHLY, CDR2 FYNNEI, per germline. Written as DNA, the CDR3 is TGTGCCAGCAGTGAAGCTGGTGGGAGGGCCAGGGAGACCCAGTACTTC. The encoded protein is CASSEAGGRARETQYF.

The V call is TRBV4-2, the J call TRBJ2-2, with a tentative D call TRBD1 (6 bases). V gave up 1 base and J gave up 0 bases, with 15 bases separating them. The CDR3 sequence is 18 residues long. Germline V CDR1 and CDR2: LGHNA, YNFKEQ. The CDR3 sequence: CASSQGPRDTTNTGELFF. The DNA of the CDR3 is TGTGCCAGCAGCCAAGGGCCCCGGGACACCACGAACACCGGGGAGCTGTTTTTT.

The chain carries TRBV7-6 and TRBJ2-7; TRBD1 agrees at 12 bases. CDR1 and CDR2 (germline): SGHVS, FNYEAQ. This CDR3 has 17 amino acids. Trimming at V came to 5 bases and at J to 4 bases, leaving 12 bases not matched to a gene. The CDR3 nucleotides read TGTGCCAGCAGCCCACAGCCGGCGGGACAGGGGGCTTACGAGCAGTACTTC. This codes for CASSPQPAGQGAYEQYF.

The V and J genes are TRBV5-5 and TRBJ1-2; 7 bases are shared with TRBD1. Trimming took 2 bases from V and 6 from J; bases not matched to a gene: 4. The length of the CDR3 is 13 residues. Germline assignment: CDR1 SGHKS and CDR2 YYEKEE (reference sequence). CDR3 sequence (DNA): TGTGCCAGCAGCTTCGGGACAGCGGATGGCTACACCTTC. Translation gives CASSFGTADGYTF.

J is TRBJ1-2 and V is TRBV5-1; 7 bases fit TRBD1. In germline, CDR1 is SGHRS, CDR2 YFSETQ. V shed 5 bases and J 2 bases; nucleotides not matched to a gene: 6. The CDR3 loop spans 14 amino acids. The CDR3 reads CASSPAGQNYGYTF. CDR3 nucleotide sequence: TGCGCCAGCAGTCCGGCGGGACAGAACTATGGCTACACCTTC.

The chain has TRBV7-9 and TRBJ1-6, with D unresolved. CDR1 is SEHNR, CDR2 FQNEAQ, per germline (reference sequence). The CDR3 runs to 16 residues. V was trimmed by 5 bases and J by 5 bases, leaving 16 bases between them. CDR3 in DNA: TGTGCCAGCAGCCCTCGGGAGGGTAAAGATAATTCACCCCTCCACTTT. Translated, it gives CASSPREGKDNSPLHF.

J is TRBJ2-1 and V is TRBV25-1; TRBD2 matches 13 bases. This CDR3 has 17 residues. V trimming: 7 bases; J trimming: 0 bases; junction bases outside the gene matches: 6. Germline CDR1 reads MGHDK; CDR2 reads SYGVNS. CDR3: CASTGLAGPSSYNEQFF. For the CDR3, the DNA is TGTGCCAGCACGGGACTAGCGGGACCTAGCTCCTACAATGAGCAGTTCTTC.

V usage is TRBV11-2 and J usage is TRBJ2-3; weak D call: TRBD2 (6 bases). Trimming left V 1 base short and J 1 base short, with 12 bases between. CDR1 SGHAT and CDR2 FQNNGV come from the germline V gene. The CDR3 is 16 residues long. This CDR3 reads CASSLGAGRGTDTQYF. The CDR3, as DNA: TGTGCCAGCAGCTTAGGTGCGGGAAGAGGCACAGATACGCAGTATTTT.

This chain uses TRBV7-9 with TRBJ2-7, with 10 bases aligning to TRBD1. The germline gives CDR1 SEHNR, CDR2 FQNEAQ (reference sequence). V lost 5 bases and J lost 4; bases outside the gene matches: 8. This CDR3 has 15 residues. CDR3 amino acids: CASSPPGQGIYEQYF. In DNA form, the CDR3 reads TGTGCCAGCAGCCCACCGGGACAGGGGATATACGAGCAGTACTTC.

This clone occurred once. The chain joins TRBV27 to TRBJ2-5; D might be TRBD1 (6 bases). CDR1 MNHEY and CDR2 SMNVEV come from the germline V gene (reference sequence). Deletions cut 7 bases from V and 1 base from J, with 13 bases between. The CDR3 sequence is 14 residues long. The chain's CDR3 is CASKGIRGQETQYF. CDR3 bases: TGTGCCAGCAAGGGAATCAGGGGCCAAGAGACCCAGTACTTC.

This clone came up many times. The chain recombines TRBV5-1 with TRBJ1-4; 7 nucleotides align to TRBD1. Germline-derived CDR1 and CDR2 are SGHRS and YFSETQ. V trimming: 3 bases; J trimming: 5 bases; junction bases outside the gene matches: 10. CDR3 size: 16 residues. CDR3 sequence: CASSSGQPGINEKLFF. CDR3 DNA: TGCGCCAGCAGCTCGGGACAGCCCGGAATAAATGAAAAACTGTTTTTT.